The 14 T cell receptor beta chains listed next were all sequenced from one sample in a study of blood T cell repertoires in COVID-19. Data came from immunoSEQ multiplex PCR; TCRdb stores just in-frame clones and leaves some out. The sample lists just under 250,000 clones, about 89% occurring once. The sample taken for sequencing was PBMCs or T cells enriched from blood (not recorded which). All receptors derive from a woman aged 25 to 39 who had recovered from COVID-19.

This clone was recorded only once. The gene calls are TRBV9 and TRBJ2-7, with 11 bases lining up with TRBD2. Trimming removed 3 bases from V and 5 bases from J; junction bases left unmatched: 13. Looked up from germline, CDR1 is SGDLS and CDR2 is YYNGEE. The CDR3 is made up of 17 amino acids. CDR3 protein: CASSGPVTSGRPNEQYF. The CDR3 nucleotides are TGTGCCAGCAGCGGTCCTGTAACTAGCGGGAGACCCAACGAGCAGTACTTC.

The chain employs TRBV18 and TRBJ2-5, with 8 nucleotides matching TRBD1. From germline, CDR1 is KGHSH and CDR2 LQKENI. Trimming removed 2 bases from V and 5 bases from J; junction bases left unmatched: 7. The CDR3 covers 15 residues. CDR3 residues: CASSPDAGGEETQYF. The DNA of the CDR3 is TGTGCCAGCTCACCAGATGCAGGGGGCGAGGAGACCCAGTACTTC.

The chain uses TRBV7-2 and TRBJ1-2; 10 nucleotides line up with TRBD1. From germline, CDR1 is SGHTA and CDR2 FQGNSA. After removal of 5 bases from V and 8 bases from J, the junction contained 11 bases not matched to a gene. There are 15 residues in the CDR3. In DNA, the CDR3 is TGTGCCAGCAGCCCACGGGACAGGGGACTAGGAGGCTACACCTTC. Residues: CASSPRDRGLGGYTF.

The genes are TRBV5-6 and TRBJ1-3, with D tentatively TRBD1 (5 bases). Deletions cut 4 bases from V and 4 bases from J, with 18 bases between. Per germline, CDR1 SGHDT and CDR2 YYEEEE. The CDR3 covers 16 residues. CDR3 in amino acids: CASSNLRTSIGNTIYF. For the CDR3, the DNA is TGTGCCAGCAGCAACCTGAGGACAAGCATCGGAAACACCATATATTTT.

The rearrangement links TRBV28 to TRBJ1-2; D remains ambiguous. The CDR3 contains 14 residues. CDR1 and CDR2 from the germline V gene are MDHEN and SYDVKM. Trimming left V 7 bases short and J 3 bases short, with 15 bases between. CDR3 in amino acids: CASIPSGIYYGYTF. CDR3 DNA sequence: TGTGCCAGCATCCCATCGGGGATTTACTATGGCTACACCTTC.

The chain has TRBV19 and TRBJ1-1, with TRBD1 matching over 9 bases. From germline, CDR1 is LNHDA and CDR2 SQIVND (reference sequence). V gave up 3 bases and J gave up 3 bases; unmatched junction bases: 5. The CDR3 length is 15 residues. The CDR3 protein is CASSIMGQGHTEAFF. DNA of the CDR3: TGTGCCAGTAGTATTATGGGACAGGGACACACTGAAGCTTTCTTT.

The DNA for the CDR3 is TGTGCCAGCAGTTTACCGGCAGGGACTGGAGATACGCAGTATTTT. Amino acids: CASSLPAGTGDTQYF. The chain recombines TRBV28 with TRBJ2-3, with D possibly being TRBD2 (6 bases). The V end lost 2 bases, the J end lost 5 bases, and 14 bases lay between the germline ends. This CDR3 spans 15 amino acids. Germline values: CDR1 MDHEN, CDR2 SYDVKM.

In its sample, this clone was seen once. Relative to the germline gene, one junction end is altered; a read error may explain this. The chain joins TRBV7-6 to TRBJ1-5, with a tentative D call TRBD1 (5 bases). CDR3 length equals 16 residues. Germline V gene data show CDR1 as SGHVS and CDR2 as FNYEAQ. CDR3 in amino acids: CASSLDGGLGNQPQHF. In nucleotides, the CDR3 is TGTGCCAGCAGCTTAGATGGGGGACTGGGCAACCAGCCCCAGCATTTT.

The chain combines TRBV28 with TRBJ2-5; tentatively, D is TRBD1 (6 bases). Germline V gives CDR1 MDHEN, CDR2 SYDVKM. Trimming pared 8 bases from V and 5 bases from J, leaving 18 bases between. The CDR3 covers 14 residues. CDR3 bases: TGTGCCAGCGTCTTAGGGGGTTTTGGTGAGACCCAGTACTTC. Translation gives CASVLGGFGETQYF.

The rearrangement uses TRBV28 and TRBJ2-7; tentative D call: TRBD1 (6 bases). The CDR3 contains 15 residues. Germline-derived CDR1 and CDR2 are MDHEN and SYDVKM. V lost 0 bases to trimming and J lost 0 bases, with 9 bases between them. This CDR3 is CASSLWGTLSYEQYF. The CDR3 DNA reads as TGTGCCAGCAGTTTATGGGGGACACTCTCCTACGAGCAGTACTTC. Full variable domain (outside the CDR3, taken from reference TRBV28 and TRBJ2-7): DVKVTQSSRYLVKRTGEKVFLECVQDMDHENMFWYRQDPGLGLRLIYFSYDVKMKEKGDIPEGYSVSREKKERFSLILESASTNQTSMYLCASSLWGTLSYEQYFGPGTRLTVT.

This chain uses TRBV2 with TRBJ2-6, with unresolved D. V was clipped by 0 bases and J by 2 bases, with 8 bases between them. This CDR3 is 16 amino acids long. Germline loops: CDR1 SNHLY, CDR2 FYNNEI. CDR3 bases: TGTGCCAGCAGTGAAGCGCGCGTAGCTGGGGCCAACGTCCTGACTTTC. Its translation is CASSEARVAGANVLTF.

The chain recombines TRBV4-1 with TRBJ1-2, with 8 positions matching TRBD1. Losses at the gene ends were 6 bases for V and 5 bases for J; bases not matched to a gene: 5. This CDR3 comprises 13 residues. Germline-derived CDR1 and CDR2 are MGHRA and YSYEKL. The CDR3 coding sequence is TGCGCCAGCAGGACCGGGACAGGTTATGGCTACACCTTC. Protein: CASRTGTGYGYTF.

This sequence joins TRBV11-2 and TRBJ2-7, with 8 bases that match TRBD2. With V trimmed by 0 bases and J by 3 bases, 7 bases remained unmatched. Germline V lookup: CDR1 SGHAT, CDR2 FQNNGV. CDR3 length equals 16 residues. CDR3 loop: CASSLDSLAGDYEQYF. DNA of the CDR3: TGTGCCAGCAGCTTAGATTCCCTAGCGGGCGACTACGAGCAGTACTTC. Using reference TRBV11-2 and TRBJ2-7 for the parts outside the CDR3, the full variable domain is EAGVAQSPRYKIIEKRQSVAFWCNPISGHATLYWYQQILGQGPKLLIQFQNNGVVDDSQLPKDRFSAERLKGVDSTLKIQPAKLEDSAVYLCASSLDSLAGDYEQYFGPGTRLTVT.

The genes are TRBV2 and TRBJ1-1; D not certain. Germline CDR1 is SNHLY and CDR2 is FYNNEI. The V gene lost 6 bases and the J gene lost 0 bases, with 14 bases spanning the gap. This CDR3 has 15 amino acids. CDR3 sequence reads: CASRFTGSLNTEAFF. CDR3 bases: TGTGCCAGCAGGTTTACGGGATCCCTGAACACTGAAGCTTTCTTT.